A single sample gave rise to the 11 T cell receptor beta chains below, sequenced in a study of blood T cell repertoires in COVID-19. TCRdb keeps only in-frame clones here, not all; method: immunoSEQ multiplex PCR. This sample carries about 320,000 clones, 85% of them seen once, and the ten largest clones take 1.9%. Sequenced: PBMCs or T cells enriched from blood (not recorded which). These receptors all come from a woman aged 30 to 39 who had been exposed to COVID-19.

This clone came up once. The J gene is TRBJ1-3, the V gene TRBV9; D is uncertain. There are 14 residues in the CDR3. V was trimmed by 0 bases and J by 4 bases, leaving 8 bases between them. Germline V gene data show CDR1 as SGDLS and CDR2 as YYNGEE. The CDR3 region is CASSVESVGNTIYF. The DNA of the CDR3 is TGTGCCAGCAGCGTAGAGTCAGTCGGAAACACCATATATTTT. Complete variable domain (other parts from reference TRBV9 and TRBJ1-3): DSGVTQTPKHLITATGQRVTLRCSPRSGDLSVYWYQQSLDQGLQFLIQYYNGEERAKGNILERFSAQQFPDLHSELNLSSLELGDSALYFCASSVESVGNTIYFGEGSWLTVV.

The rearrangement links TRBV7-2 to TRBJ1-1; a possible D gene is TRBD1 (6 bases). The CDR3 covers 13 residues. From germline, CDR1 is SGHTA and CDR2 FQGNSA. Trimming took 5 bases from V and 7 from J, leaving 14 bases between them. The CDR3 DNA reads as TGTGCCAGCAGCCCAAGGGAGGGGGTTGAAGCTTTCTTT. Amino acids: CASSPREGVEAFF.

The chain couples TRBV28 to TRBJ2-7; 7 positions match TRBD2. CDR1 and CDR2 from the germline V gene are MDHEN and SYDVKM. V gave up 7 bases and J gave up 5 bases; unmatched junction bases: 14. CDR3 length equals 15 residues. The CDR3 DNA reads TGTGCCAGCATAAATCGGGGGAGGGTGTTCAACGAGCAGTACTTC. This encodes CASINRGRVFNEQYF.

The rearrangement links TRBV2 to TRBJ1-2; maybe TRBD1 (6 bases). The germline V gene has CDR1 SNHLY and CDR2 FYNNEI. This CDR3 comprises 12 residues. V shed 2 bases and J shed 8 bases, with 9 bases lying between them. Here the CDR3 reads CASSEQGNGYTF. The CDR3 DNA is TGTGCCAGCAGTGAACAGGGGAACGGCTACACCTTC.

The V and J genes are TRBV30 and TRBJ1-1, with D perhaps TRBD1 (5 bases). Trimming cost V 8 bases and J 1 base, with 14 bases left between them. The V gene's germline CDR1 is GTSNPN and CDR2 SVGIG (reference sequence). This CDR3 region has 13 residues. DNA for the CDR3: TGTGCCGTATCCAGGGTTACGAACACTGAAGCTTTCTTT. Its translation: CAVSRVTNTEAFF. The variable domain in full, completed from reference TRBV30 and TRBJ1-1, reads SQTIHQWPATLVQPVGSPLSLECTVEGTSNPNLYWYRQAAGRGLQLLFYSVGIGQISSEVPQNLSASRPQDRQFILSSKKLLLSDSGFYLCAVSRVTNTEAFFGQGTRLTVV.

A few counts support this clone. The V and J genes are TRBV2 and TRBJ1-6; D is perhaps TRBD1 (6 bases). The V and J ends lost 5 bases and 8 bases respectively, with 19 bases between them. CDR1 SNHLY and CDR2 FYNNEI come from the germline V gene. The CDR3 is made up of 16 amino acids. CDR3 residues: CASSNDIQGRDSPLHF. In DNA form, the CDR3 reads TGTGCCAGCAGTAATGATATACAGGGCCGGGATTCACCCCTCCACTTT.

CDR3 coding DNA: TGTGCCAGCAGCGAATCAGGGTGGGACACCGGGGAGCTGTTTTTT. Translation: CASSESGWDTGELFF. This chain links TRBV7-3 with TRBJ2-2, with D maybe TRBD1 (5 bases). V lost 5 bases to trimming and J lost 3 bases, with 13 bases between them. Germline CDR1 SGHTA, CDR2 FQGTGA. The CDR3 has 15 residues.

This chain links TRBV2 with TRBJ1-2; D is ambiguous. Germline lookup yields CDR1 SNHLY and CDR2 FYNNEI. The CDR3 loop spans 13 amino acids. Trimming stripped 2 bases from V and 5 bases from J, with 9 bases between. CDR3 sequence reads: CASSEHPTYGYTF. CDR3 DNA sequence: TGTGCCAGCAGTGAACATCCGACATATGGCTACACCTTC.

This CDR3 is CASSGRVDRASEQYF. The CDR3 DNA follows: TGTGCCAGCAGCGGGAGGGTGGACAGGGCTTCCGAGCAGTACTTC. The rearrangement links TRBV7-3 to TRBJ2-7; D may be TRBD1 (8 bases). Trimming removed 5 bases at V and 6 bases at J, with 20 bases between. This CDR3 comprises 15 residues. Looked up from germline, CDR1 is SGHTA and CDR2 is FQGTGA.

This chain connects TRBV19 to TRBJ1-1; D is unresolved. Germline V lookup: CDR1 LNHDA, CDR2 SQIVND (reference sequence). The CDR3 is 13 amino acids. Trimming stripped 3 bases from V and 3 bases from J, with 8 bases between. CDR3 nucleotide sequence: TGTGCCAGTAGTATCGCCGGGTACACTGAAGCTTTCTTT. Translated: CASSIAGYTEAFF.

The V and J genes are TRBV19 and TRBJ2-2; 10 bases are shared with TRBD2. The CDR3 is made up of 15 amino acids. Germline V lookup: CDR1 LNHDA, CDR2 SQIVND (reference sequence). Unmatched junction bases numbered 5, after V lost 6 bases and J lost 4 bases. The CDR3 sequence: CASRQAGGPTGELFF. The CDR3 region has the DNA TGTGCCAGTAGACAAGCGGGGGGGCCCACCGGGGAGCTGTTTTTT.